A single sample gave rise to the 32 T cell receptor beta chains below, sequenced in a study of monozygotic twins with inflammatory bowel disease. TCRdb re-called the 5' RACE reads; every CDR3 protein appears as one record, without DNA. The sample has roughly 150,000 distinct CDR3 sequences. The sequencing input was blood. All receptors come from a human donor with ulcerative colitis or Crohn's disease, or a healthy co-twin of an affected twin (not recorded which).

This sequence joins TRBV6-1 and TRBJ1-2; TCRdb's D call, TRBD1, is unchecked because there is no DNA. Germline V lookup: CDR1 MNHNS, CDR2 SASEGT. The CDR3 consists of 14 residues. The CDR3 sequence: CASSPDRANYGYTF.

J is TRBJ2-2 and V is TRBV7-3; TCRdb designates TRBD2, a call that cannot be tested without DNA. CDR3 length equals 16 residues. Germline V lookup: CDR1 SGHTA, CDR2 FQGTGA. The CDR3 sequence is CASSLYRGTNTGELFF.

This chain uses TRBV6-5 with TRBJ1-5. Looked up from germline, CDR1 is MNHEY and CDR2 is SVGAGI. The CDR3 contains 15 residues. CDR3 sequence: CASIPENWGSQPQHF.

The chain links TRBV6-2 or TRBV6-3 to TRBJ2-7; TCRdb picks TRBD2, but there is no DNA to check that call. Germline values: CDR1 MNHEY, CDR2 SVGEGT. The CDR3 extends over 14 amino acids. This CDR3 reads CASKRGPNIYEQYF.

The genes are TRBV7-9 and TRBJ1-3. The CDR3 covers 14 residues. Germline CDR1 is SEHNR and CDR2 is FQNEAQ (reference sequence). This CDR3 reads CASSLNPVGNTIYF.

The V and J genes are TRBV10-3 and TRBJ1-4. Germline values: CDR1 ENHRY, CDR2 SYGVKD. The CDR3 is 12 residues long. The CDR3: CAISGTNEKLFF.

V usage is TRBV4-3 and J usage is TRBJ2-1; TCRdb's D gene call, TRBD2, goes unchecked for lack of DNA. CDR3 size: 16 residues. The germline V gene encodes CDR1 LGHNA and CDR2 YSLEER. The chain's CDR3 is CASSQDRTKEQFEQFF.

The rearrangement uses TRBV5-5 and TRBJ2-1; the TCRdb D gene call, TRBD1, has no DNA to confirm it. Germline CDR1 SGHKS, CDR2 YYEKEE (reference sequence). This CDR3 region has 16 residues. CDR3 residues: CASSLESGRTNNEQFF.

This CDR3 reads CASSPRSTKTQYF. This rearrangement joins TRBV5-1 to TRBJ2-5; with no DNA, the TCRdb D assignment of TRBD2 cannot be verified. Looked up from germline, CDR1 is SGHRS and CDR2 is YFSETQ. The CDR3 spans 13 residues.

The chain's CDR3 is CASSMKGVGTDTQYF. The chain employs TRBV6-1 and TRBJ2-3; TCRdb's D call, TRBD2, is unchecked because there is no DNA. The CDR3 extends over 15 amino acids. Looked up from germline, CDR1 is MNHNS and CDR2 is SASEGT.

The CDR3 is CASSLEVRLDGYTF. The chain uses TRBV7-9 and TRBJ1-2. Germline V CDR1 and CDR2: SEHNR, FQNEAQ (reference sequence). The CDR3 is 14 residues long.

The CDR3 protein is CASSLSTGVRGEQFF. This chain connects TRBV5-4 to TRBJ2-1; no DNA is available, so the TRBD1 call from TCRdb remains unchecked. This CDR3 has 15 amino acids. The germline V gene encodes CDR1 SGHNT and CDR2 YYREEE (reference sequence). The full variable domain, completed using reference TRBV5-4 and TRBJ2-1, is ETGVTQSPTHLIKTRGQQVTLRCSSQSGHNTVSWYQQALGQGPQFIFQYYREEENGRGNFPPRFSGLQFPNYSSELNVNALELDDSALYLCASSLSTGVRGEQFFGPGTRLTVL.

The chain joins TRBV19 to TRBJ2-5; TCRdb lists TRBD1, though no DNA is available to test this call. CDR1 LNHDA and CDR2 SQIVND come from the germline V gene (reference sequence). The CDR3 is 13 residues long. The CDR3 sequence is CASRHGGEETQYF. The complete variable domain, with remaining parts taken from reference TRBV19 and TRBJ2-5, reads DGGITQSPKYLFRKEGQNVTLSCEQNLNHDAMYWYRQDPGQGLRLIYYSQIVNDFQKGDIAEGYSVSREKKESFPLTVTSAQKNPTAFYLCASRHGGEETQYFGPGTRLLVL.

The rearrangement links TRBV7-2 to TRBJ1-1; TCRdb gives TRBD1 as the D gene, but with no DNA this cannot be confirmed. Germline V lookup: CDR1 SGHTA, CDR2 FQGNSA. CDR3 length equals 14 residues. CDR3 sequence: CASSLGRGQEEAFF.

V gene TRBV20-1 combines with J gene TRBJ2-1. From germline, CDR1 is DFQATT and CDR2 SNEGSKA (reference sequence). The CDR3 length is 13 residues. CDR3 sequence: CSATQDPYNEQFF.

The chain couples TRBV5-1 to TRBJ2-1; the D call of TRBD1 rests on TCRdb alone, since no DNA is present to check it. Per germline, CDR1 SGHRS and CDR2 YFSETQ. There are 17 residues in the CDR3. CDR3 region: CASSLARLGQGNNEQFF. Combining the CDR3 with reference TRBV5-1 and TRBJ2-1 gives the whole variable domain KAGVTQTPRYLIKTRGQQVTLSCSPISGHRSVSWYQQTPGQGLQFLFEYFSETQRNKGNFPGRFSGRQFSNSRSEMNVSTLELGDSALYLCASSLARLGQGNNEQFFGPGTRLTVL.

The chain combines TRBV18 with TRBJ2-7; TCRdb's assignment of TRBD2 cannot be checked, as there is no DNA. The CDR3 runs to 13 residues. The germline V gene has CDR1 KGHSH and CDR2 LQKENI. This CDR3 reads CASSPWEAYGQYF.

The chain recombines TRBV5-1 with TRBJ1-4. This CDR3 contains 14 residues. From germline, CDR1 is SGHRS and CDR2 YFSETQ. The CDR3 loop is CASSLEATNEKLFF.

The chain employs TRBV12-3 or TRBV12-4 and TRBJ1-1; TCRdb reports TRBD1, a call that lacks DNA to check it against. CDR3 length: 14 amino acids. The CDR3 protein is CASSLALTGGEAFF.

This rearrangement joins TRBV12-2 to TRBJ1-5. TRBV12-2 is a documented pseudogene. The CDR3 is 17 residues long. The CDR3 loop is CASRLVSRMGCNQPQHF.

The chain links TRBV7-2 to TRBJ1-2; the TCRdb call, TRBD1, lacks DNA for checking. The germline V gene encodes CDR1 SGHTA and CDR2 FQGNSA. This CDR3 comprises 15 residues. The CDR3 region is CASRPDRGHGYGYTF.

The V gene is TRBV15, the J gene TRBJ1-1. This CDR3 has 12 residues. Germline V lookup: CDR1 LNHNV, CDR2 YYDKDF (reference sequence). CDR3 loop: CATSTLRAEAFF.

This rearrangement joins TRBV5-6 to TRBJ2-1; the D call of TRBD2 rests on TCRdb alone, since no DNA is present to check it. The CDR3 spans 16 residues. Germline V gene sequence: CDR1 SGHDT, CDR2 YYEEEE. CDR3 residues: CASSSPREGAENEQFF.

J is TRBJ2-1 and V is TRBV7-2; TCRdb names TRBD2, which stays unverified in the absence of DNA. CDR1 and CDR2 from the germline V gene are SGHTA and FQGNSA. This CDR3 region has 13 residues. CDR3 amino acids: CASSFTSTGEQFF.

This sequence joins TRBV10-2 and TRBJ2-1; TCRdb's assignment of TRBD2 cannot be checked, as there is no DNA. This CDR3 spans 17 amino acids. Per germline, CDR1 WSHSY and CDR2 SAAADI. The chain's CDR3 is CASSESRRGGRWDEQFF.

This chain connects TRBV7-2 to TRBJ2-7. CDR1 and CDR2 from the germline V gene are SGHTA and FQGNSA. The CDR3 totals 15 residues. This CDR3 reads CASSFGERSSYEQYF.

This chain joins TRBV6-5 and TRBJ1-2; TCRdb lists TRBD1, though no DNA is available to test this call. Germline CDR1 MNHEY, CDR2 SVGAGI. The CDR3 totals 15 residues. The CDR3 here is CASSYGNRGSFGYTF.

The chain joins TRBV27 to TRBJ1-1; TCRdb selects TRBD1, and the lack of DNA leaves this call unchecked. Germline assignment: CDR1 MNHEY and CDR2 SMNVEV (reference sequence). The CDR3 contains 14 residues. CDR3 residues: CASSRDRAAAEAFF.

The genes are TRBV7-8 and TRBJ2-2; TCRdb's D call of TRBD2 is untestable without DNA. The CDR3 length is 16 residues. Germline V gene lookup returns CDR1 SGHVS and CDR2 FQNEAQ. This chain's CDR3 is CASSSRGAQNTGELFF. The whole variable domain, filled in from reference TRBV7-8 and TRBJ2-2, reads GAGVSQSPRYKVAKRGQDVALRCDPISGHVSLFWYQQALGQGPEFLTYFQNEAQLDKSGLPSDRFFAERPEGSVSTLKIQRTQQEDSAVYLCASSSRGAQNTGELFFGEGSRLTVL.

The rearrangement joins TRBV19 to TRBJ1-6. Germline V gene data show CDR1 as LNHDA and CDR2 as SQIVND (reference sequence). The CDR3 sequence is 12 residues long. CDR3 loop: CASSRWNSPLHF. Complete variable domain (other parts from reference TRBV19 and TRBJ1-6): DGGITQSPKYLFRKEGQNVTLSCEQNLNHDAMYWYRQDPGQGLRLIYYSQIVNDFQKGDIAEGYSVSREKKESFPLTVTSAQKNPTAFYLCASSRWNSPLHFGNGTRLTVT.

V is TRBV5-6 and J is TRBJ2-7. The CDR3 loop spans 14 amino acids. Germline V lookup: CDR1 SGHDT, CDR2 YYEEEE. The CDR3 reads CASSLGLGPYEQYF.

V and J are TRBV4-3 and TRBJ1-5; the TRBD1 assignment by TCRdb is unverifiable without DNA. Germline V gene sequence: CDR1 LGHNA, CDR2 YSLEER. This CDR3 is built from 16 residues. CDR3 amino acids: CASSQWGRGSNQPQHF.